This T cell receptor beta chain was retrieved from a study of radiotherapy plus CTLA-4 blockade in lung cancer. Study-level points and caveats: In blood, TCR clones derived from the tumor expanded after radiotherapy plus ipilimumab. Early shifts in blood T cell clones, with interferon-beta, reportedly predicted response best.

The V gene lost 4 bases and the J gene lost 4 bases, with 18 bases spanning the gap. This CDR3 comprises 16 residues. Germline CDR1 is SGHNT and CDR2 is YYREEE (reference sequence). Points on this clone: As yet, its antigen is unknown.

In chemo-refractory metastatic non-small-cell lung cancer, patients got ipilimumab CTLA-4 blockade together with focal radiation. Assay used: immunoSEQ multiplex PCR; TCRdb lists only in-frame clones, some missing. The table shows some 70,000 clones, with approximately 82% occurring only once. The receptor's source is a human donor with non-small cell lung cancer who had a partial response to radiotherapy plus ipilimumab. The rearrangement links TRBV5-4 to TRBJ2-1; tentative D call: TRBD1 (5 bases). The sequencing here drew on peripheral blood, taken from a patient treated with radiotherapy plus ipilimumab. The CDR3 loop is CASSAFGRAFYNEQFF. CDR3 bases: TGTGCCAGCAGCGCCTTCGGCAGGGCCTTTTACAATGAGCAGTTCTTC.